The 21 T cell receptor beta chains reported below all come from one sample, sequenced in a study of shared clonotypes between healthy human individuals. TCRdb's table, derived via immunoSEQ multiplex PCR, lists solely in-frame clones and lacks some. This sample has millions of clones; approximately 94% occur once, and the top ten carry over 0.12%. The sequencing sample was made of naive CD4+ T cells sorted from blood. Stated subset: CD45RA+ positively selected. The receptors derive from a man younger than 35 in good health.

This rearrangement joins TRBV5-1 to TRBJ2-1; 9 positions match TRBD2. Germline-derived CDR1 and CDR2 are SGHRS and YFSETQ. The junction had 15 bases not matched to a gene; V was cut back by 0 bases and J by 5 bases. The CDR3 spans 19 residues. CDR3 nucleotide sequence: TGCGCCAGCAGCTTGGTGGGACTAGCTATTACCAACACCGACAATGAGCAGTTCTTC. Its protein product is CASSLVGLAITNTDNEQFF. The complete variable domain, with remaining parts taken from reference TRBV5-1 and TRBJ2-1, reads KAGVTQTPRYLIKTRGQQVTLSCSPISGHRSVSWYQQTPGQGLQFLFEYFSETQRNKGNFPGRFSGRQFSNSRSEMNVSTLELGDSALYLCASSLVGLAITNTDNEQFFGPGTRLTVL.

The chain couples TRBV30 to TRBJ1-4; D not resolved. Germline V CDR1 and CDR2: GTSNPN, SVGIG (reference sequence). V lost 1 base to trimming and J lost 7 bases, with 10 bases between them. This CDR3 contains 13 residues. The CDR3 sequence: CAWSGLKGEKLFF. For the CDR3, the DNA is TGTGCCTGGAGTGGGTTAAAGGGTGAAAAACTGTTTTTT.

The chain couples TRBV19 to TRBJ1-1; no firm D call. Germline V lookup: CDR1 LNHDA, CDR2 SQIVND (reference sequence). The length of the CDR3 is 14 residues. V was cut by 1 base and J by 1 base, with 7 bases left in between. In DNA, the CDR3 is TGTGCCAGTAGTATAGGGGCGAGGAACACTGAAGCTTTCTTT. It codes for CASSIGARNTEAFF.

This chain uses TRBV4-1 with TRBJ2-3, with 7 nucleotides matching TRBD2. The CDR3 extends over 18 amino acids. V was clipped by 4 bases and J by 2 bases; unmatched bases: 15. Germline V CDR1 and CDR2: MGHRA, YSYEKL. CDR3 loop: CASSPHPLLAGDTDTQYF. The CDR3 nucleotides read TGCGCCAGCAGCCCGCACCCCCTTCTGGCGGGGGACACAGATACGCAGTATTTT.

V is TRBV18 and J is TRBJ2-7; D unclear. This CDR3 is built from 16 residues. V dropped 3 bases and J dropped 1 base, with 16 bases sitting between them. The V gene's germline CDR1 is KGHSH and CDR2 LQKENI. CDR3 loop: CASSPRQELRSYEQYF. The CDR3 DNA is TGTGCCAGCTCACCCCGGCAGGAGTTAAGGTCCTACGAGCAGTACTTC.

This clone occurred a few times. The chain links TRBV29-1 to TRBJ1-1, with TRBD1 as a possible D gene (5 bases). The V end was cut by 4 bases, the J end by 6 bases, with 15 bases between. Per the germline V gene, CDR1 is SQVTM and CDR2 is ANQGSEA. The CDR3 has 13 amino acids. The CDR3 sequence is CSVGQFLGPEAFF. The CDR3 DNA reads TGCAGCGTTGGACAGTTTCTGGGGCCTGAAGCTTTCTTT.

CDR3 sequence reads: CASSLLGASYNEQFF. The CDR3 nucleotides are TGTGCCAGCAGCTTGTTAGGGGCGTCCTACAATGAGCAGTTCTTC. This chain uses TRBV5-5 with TRBJ2-1; possibly TRBD1 for D (5 bases). V lost 1 base, J lost 1 base, and 9 bases lay in between. The CDR3 consists of 15 residues. Germline-derived CDR1 and CDR2 are SGHKS and YYEKEE (reference sequence). Full variable domain (remainder filled in from reference TRBV5-5 and TRBJ2-1): DAGVTQSPTHLIKTRGQQVTLRCSPISGHKSVSWYQQVLGQGPQFIFQYYEKEERGRGNFPDRFSARQFPNYSSELNVNALLLGDSALYLCASSLLGASYNEQFFGPGTRLTVL.

This clone was counted once. The CDR3 loop reads CASSPGVFEFF. CDR3 coding DNA: TGCGCCAGCAGCCCCGGGGTTTTTGAGTTCTTC. The chain is built from TRBV5-1 and TRBJ2-1; TRBD2 might be the D (5 bases). This CDR3 comprises 11 residues. Germline loops: CDR1 SGHRS, CDR2 YFSETQ. V was cut by 4 bases and J by 14 bases, with 13 bases left in between.

This chain links TRBV5-1 with TRBJ2-7, with D uncertain. The CDR3 length is 13 residues. The germline V gene has CDR1 SGHRS and CDR2 YFSETQ. Trimming took 4 bases from V and 3 from J, leaving 11 bases between them. The CDR3 is CASSTDQNYEQYF. As DNA, the CDR3 is TGCGCCAGCAGCACGGATCAGAACTACGAGCAGTACTTC.

This chain uses TRBV11-2 with TRBJ2-5; 12 nucleotides line up with TRBD1. The junction had 6 bases not matched to a gene; V was cut back by 3 bases and J by 4 bases. The V gene's germline CDR1 is SGHAT and CDR2 FQNNGV. The CDR3 is 16 amino acids. This CDR3 reads CASSFGGTGGPETQYF. The CDR3 DNA reads as TGTGCCAGCAGCTTCGGGGGGACAGGGGGCCCAGAGACCCAGTACTTC.

This clone was detected once. Different DNA sequences within this sample yield the same CDR3. This sequence joins TRBV10-3 and TRBJ2-2; tentatively, D is TRBD2 (6 bases). CDR3 length: 15 residues. Germline V gene lookup returns CDR1 ENHRY and CDR2 SYGVKD. The V end lost 0 bases, the J end lost 2 bases, and 7 bases lay between the germline ends. The CDR3, as DNA: TGTGCCATCAGTGAGTCGGGGACTAACACCGGGGAGCTGTTTTTT. Encoded protein: CAISESGTNTGELFF.

The rearrangement joins TRBV21-1 to TRBJ1-4; TRBD1, the D gene given by the table, was not confirmed from the DNA. TRBV21-1 is reported as a pseudogene. The CDR3 has 17 amino acids. The CDR3 coding sequence is TGTGCCAGCAGCAAAGATTATTCCGGCAGGGTGAGTGAAAAACTGTTTTTT. It codes for CASSKDYSGRVSEKLFF.

The genes are TRBV5-4 and TRBJ1-2; D is uncertain. This CDR3 spans 14 amino acids. The V end was cut by 3 bases, the J end by 7 bases, with 16 bases between. Germline CDR1 SGHNT, CDR2 YYREEE (reference sequence). This CDR3 is CASSSGSGIGGYTF. The CDR3 DNA reads as TGTGCCAGCAGCTCGGGGAGTGGGATTGGTGGCTACACCTTC.

The rearrangement links TRBV19 to TRBJ2-2; 9 nucleotides agree with TRBD2. V shed 5 bases, J shed 7 bases, and the junction held 17 bases outside the gene matches. CDR1 is LNHDA, CDR2 SQIVND, per germline (reference sequence). This CDR3 comprises 18 residues. CDR3 sequence (DNA): TGTGCCAGTAGTCCCCTGCCGGGCGGGAGGGCCTGGAGCGGGGAGCTGTTTTTT. This encodes CASSPLPGGRAWSGELFF.

V gene TRBV21-1 combines with J gene TRBJ2-5. TRBV21-1 is described as a pseudogene. The CDR3 length is 14 residues. DNA for the CDR3: TGTGCCAGCAGCTTAAGGCGACCCCAAGAGACCCAGTACTTC. Its translation is CASSLRRPQETQYF.

The chain has TRBV6-1 and TRBJ2-7; D assignment may be TRBD1 or TRBD2 (5 bases each). This CDR3 region has 14 residues. V was cut by 6 bases and J by 4 bases, with 16 bases left in between. Germline CDR1 reads MNHNS; CDR2 reads SASEGT. The CDR3 bases are TGTGCCAGCAGGGATGTGGGACGGGAATACGAGCAGTACTTC. Its protein is CASRDVGREYEQYF.

As DNA, the CDR3 is TGTGCCAGCAACCAACTAGGGTACAATGAGCAGTTCTTC. Protein product: CASNQLGYNEQFF. The gene calls are TRBV27 and TRBJ2-1; D is possibly TRBD2 (5 bases). Per germline, CDR1 MNHEY and CDR2 SMNVEV (reference sequence). The V and J ends lost 7 bases and 4 bases respectively, with 11 bases between them. The CDR3 totals 13 residues.

The chain uses TRBV6-6 and TRBJ2-7; either TRBD1 or TRBD2 may fit D (6 bases each). The CDR3 consists of 14 residues. CDR1 is MNHNY and CDR2 is SVGAGI in the germline V gene (reference sequence). V shed 4 bases and J shed 6 bases, with 16 bases lying between them. CDR3 amino acids: CASSWSRGGGEQYF. The CDR3 DNA reads TGTGCCAGCAGTTGGTCCAGGGGAGGAGGCGAGCAGTACTTC.

V gene TRBV30 combines with J gene TRBJ2-1, with 11 nucleotides matching TRBD2. Germline V gives CDR1 GTSNPN, CDR2 SVGIG (reference sequence). Trimming removed 0 bases from V and 4 bases from J; junction bases left unmatched: 5. The CDR3 sequence is 16 residues long. The CDR3 nucleotides are TGTGCCTGGAGTGTAGCGAGGACTAGCGGGTACAATGAGCAGTTCTTC. It encodes CAWSVARTSGYNEQFF.

The CDR3 sequence: CASSLEGGSTYEQYF. The CDR3, as DNA: TGCGCCAGCAGCTTGGAAGGGGGTAGTACCTACGAGCAGTACTTC. This chain joins TRBV5-1 and TRBJ2-7; a possible D gene is TRBD1 (6 bases). Trimming pared 0 bases from V and 2 bases from J, leaving 12 bases between. CDR1 and CDR2 from the germline V gene are SGHRS and YFSETQ. The CDR3 sequence is 15 residues long.

The V and J genes are TRBV28 and TRBJ2-6; D uncertain. CDR1 MDHEN and CDR2 SYDVKM come from the germline V gene. V dropped 6 bases and J dropped 0 bases, with 12 bases sitting between them. The CDR3 consists of 16 residues. The CDR3: CASSVERSSGANVLTF. Here the CDR3 DNA reads TGTGCCAGCAGCGTAGAGCGAAGCTCTGGGGCCAACGTCCTGACTTTC.